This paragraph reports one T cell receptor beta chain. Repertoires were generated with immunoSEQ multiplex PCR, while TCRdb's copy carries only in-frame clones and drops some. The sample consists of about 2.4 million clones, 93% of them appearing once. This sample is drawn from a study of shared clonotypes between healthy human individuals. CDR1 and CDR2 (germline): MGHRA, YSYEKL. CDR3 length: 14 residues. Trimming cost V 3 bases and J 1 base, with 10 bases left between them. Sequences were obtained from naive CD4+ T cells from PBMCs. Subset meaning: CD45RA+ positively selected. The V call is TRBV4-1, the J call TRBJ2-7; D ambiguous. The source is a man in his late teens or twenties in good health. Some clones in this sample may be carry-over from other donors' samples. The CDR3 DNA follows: TGCGCCAGCAGCCAGACCCTGACATCCTACGAGCAGTACTTC. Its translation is CASSQTLTSYEQYF.